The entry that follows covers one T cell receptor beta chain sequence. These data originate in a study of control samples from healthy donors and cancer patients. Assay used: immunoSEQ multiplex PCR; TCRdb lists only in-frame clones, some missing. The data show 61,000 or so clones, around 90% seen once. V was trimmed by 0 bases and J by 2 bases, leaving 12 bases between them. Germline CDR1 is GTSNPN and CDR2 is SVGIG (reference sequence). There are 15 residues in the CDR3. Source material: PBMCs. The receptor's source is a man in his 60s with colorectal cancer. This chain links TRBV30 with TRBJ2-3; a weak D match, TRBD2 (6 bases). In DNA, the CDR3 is TGTGCCTGGAGTGTACTAGCAGCCCCCACAGATACGCAGTATTTT. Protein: CAWSVLAAPTDTQYF. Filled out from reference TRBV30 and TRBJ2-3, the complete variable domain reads SQTIHQWPATLVQPVGSPLSLECTVEGTSNPNLYWYRQAAGRGLQLLFYSVGIGQISSEVPQNLSASRPQDRQFILSSKKLLLSDSGFYLCAWSVLAAPTDTQYFGPGTRLTVL.